Shown below are 17 T cell receptor beta chains from a single sample sequenced in a study of preoperative IRX-2 immunotherapy in early breast cancer. The sample's treatment: preoperative locoregional IRX-2 cytokine immunotherapy. Data came from immunoSEQ multiplex PCR; TCRdb stores just in-frame clones and leaves some out. The data contain over 55,000 clones, around 94% of them singletons. The specimen was collected from a patient treated with IRX-2 immunotherapy. Receptor source: a human donor with breast cancer.

As to this clone: At one end the junction does not follow the germline gene, possibly because of a read error. This chain joins TRBV29-1 and TRBJ1-1; weak D call: TRBD1 (6 bases). The germline V gene encodes CDR1 SQVTM and CDR2 ANQGSEA. The CDR3 spans 13 residues. The CDR3 DNA reads TGCAGCGTGGAAGGGGGGACACACCTTGAAGCTTTCTTT. It is translated as CSVEGGTHLEAFF.

The V gene is TRBV2, the J gene TRBJ2-7, with D possibly being TRBD1 or TRBD2 (5 bases each). CDR1 is SNHLY and CDR2 is FYNNEI in the germline V gene. This CDR3 has 12 residues. V was cut by 4 bases and J by 6 bases, with 10 bases left in between. CDR3 coding DNA: TGTGCCAGCAGTGTAAGAGGGGCCGAGCAGTACTTC. This sequence encodes CASSVRGAEQYF.

This rearrangement joins TRBV7-8 to TRBJ2-2; TRBD1 is a possible D gene (6 bases). Trimming shortened V by 11 bases and J by 4 bases, and 17 bases separated the two germline ends. The CDR3 runs to 14 residues. Germline V gives CDR1 SGHVS, CDR2 FQNEAQ. CDR3 coding DNA: TGTGCCTCCGATCAGGGGCAATCCACCGGGGAGCTGTTTTTT. Translating it yields CASDQGQSTGELFF.

V and J are TRBV7-9 and TRBJ2-1; D ambiguous. Germline V gene sequence: CDR1 SEHNR, CDR2 FQNEAQ (reference sequence). The CDR3 is 12 amino acids. Trimming took 1 base from V and 9 from J, leaving 7 bases between them. The CDR3 nucleotides read TGTGCCAGCAGCTTAGTAGGGTTTGAGCAGTTCTTC. This codes for CASSLVGFEQFF.

The chain carries TRBV6-6 and TRBJ1-2; weak D call: TRBD1 (5 bases). The CDR3 runs 11 residues. Germline V gives CDR1 MNHNY, CDR2 SVGAGI (reference sequence). Trimming pared 5 bases from V and 4 bases from J, leaving 5 bases between. The DNA for the CDR3 is TGTGCCAGCAGTGACAGCTATGGCTACACCTTC. Its translation: CASSDSYGYTF.

The genes are TRBV5-1 and TRBJ1-5, with D possibly being TRBD1 (5 bases). Germline CDR1 SGHRS, CDR2 YFSETQ. V gave up 7 bases and J gave up 7 bases, with 21 bases separating them. The CDR3 is made up of 15 amino acids. CDR3 loop: CASALLPTPGQPQHF. The CDR3 nucleotides are TGCGCCAGCGCTCTCCTTCCGACGCCAGGGCAGCCCCAGCATTTT.

The chain has TRBV11-3 and TRBJ2-1, with a weak D call TRBD2 (7 bases). Trimming removed 5 bases from V and 6 bases from J, with 17 bases in between. CDR3 size: 15 residues. The germline V gene encodes CDR1 SGHNT and CDR2 YENEEA. The CDR3 DNA sequence: TGTGCCAGCAGCCCTATAGGGGGGGTGAGCAATGAGCAGTTCTTC. This codes for CASSPIGGVSNEQFF.

This sequence joins TRBV5-4 and TRBJ1-4; D possibly corresponds to TRBD1 (6 bases). CDR3 size: 16 residues. V lost 5 bases and J lost 2, with 16 bases in between. Germline V lookup: CDR1 SGHNT, CDR2 YYREEE (reference sequence). The CDR3 reads CASRRGEGSTNEKLFF. CDR3 DNA sequence: TGTGCCAGCAGAAGGGGGGAGGGCTCCACTAATGAAAAACTGTTTTTT. The full variable domain, its missing parts supplied by reference TRBV5-4 and TRBJ1-4, is ETGVTQSPTHLIKTRGQQVTLRCSSQSGHNTVSWYQQALGQGPQFIFQYYREEENGRGNFPPRFSGLQFPNYSSELNVNALELDDSALYLCASRRGEGSTNEKLFFGSGTQLSVL.

Remarks on this clone: A read error may produce the germline difference seen at one junction end. This chain joins TRBV14 and TRBJ1-5, with D possibly matching TRBD1 (5 bases). This CDR3 has 15 residues. CDR1 and CDR2 (germline): SGHDN, FVKESK. CDR3 residues: CASTQGGDSYQPQHF. DNA of the CDR3: TGTGCCAGCACCCAGGGCGGAGATAGCTATCAGCCCCAGCATTTT.

V gene TRBV19 combines with J gene TRBJ2-7; TRBD2 agrees at 7 bases. The CDR3 consists of 14 residues. Germline CDR1 reads LNHDA; CDR2 reads SQIVND (reference sequence). V dropped 3 bases and J dropped 6; count of bases not matched to a gene: 8. The CDR3 nucleotides are TGTGCCAGTAGTATTCCCGGACTAGGGAGCGAGCAGTACTTC. It encodes CASSIPGLGSEQYF.

The V and J genes are TRBV28 and TRBJ2-3, with D maybe TRBD2 (6 bases). The CDR3 covers 17 residues. V shed 5 bases and J shed 3 bases, with 21 bases lying between them. Germline CDR1 MDHEN, CDR2 SYDVKM. The CDR3 nucleotides are TGTGCCAGCAGTAGTGGTGCGGGGCTCAGTTTGACAGATACGCAGTATTTT. Its translation is CASSSGAGLSLTDTQYF.

The chain combines TRBV6-1 with TRBJ2-3, with TRBD1 identical over 8 bases. CDR3 size: 18 residues. Looked up from germline, CDR1 is MNHNS and CDR2 is SASEGT. Unmatched junction bases numbered 13, after V lost 4 bases and J lost 1 base. In DNA, the CDR3 is TGTGCCAGCAGTGCCCGCCTCGGGGACAGGAGGGGCACAGATACGCAGTATTTT. This translates into CASSARLGDRRGTDTQYF.

The chain couples TRBV11-3 to TRBJ2-7; D perhaps matches TRBD2 (6 bases). The CDR3 is 14 residues long. From germline, CDR1 is SGHNT and CDR2 YENEEA. Trimming stripped 5 bases from V and 2 bases from J, with 13 bases between. CDR3 loop: CASSPGTPTYEQYF. CDR3 nucleotides: TGTGCCAGCAGCCCCGGGACTCCCACCTACGAGCAGTACTTC.

V usage is TRBV27 and J usage is TRBJ2-5, with D perhaps TRBD1 or TRBD2 (5 bases each). This CDR3 is built from 13 residues. Trimming shortened V by 8 bases and J by 4 bases, and 14 bases separated the two germline ends. Germline CDR1 is MNHEY and CDR2 is SMNVEV (reference sequence). The chain's CDR3 is CASWGRLGETQYF. The CDR3 DNA is TGTGCCAGCTGGGGACGGCTGGGAGAGACCCAGTACTTC.

This chain links TRBV6-6 with TRBJ2-3; 7 nucleotides match TRBD2. The CDR3 is made up of 14 amino acids. V gave up 8 bases and J gave up 1 base; unmatched junction bases: 6. Germline V gene sequence: CDR1 MNHNY, CDR2 SVGAGI (reference sequence). CDR3 in amino acids: CASSAAGGTDTQYF. As DNA, the CDR3 is TGTGCCAGCTCCGCGGCGGGGGGCACAGATACGCAGTATTTT.

The chain recombines TRBV4-2 with TRBJ1-3, with a possible D match to TRBD1 (5 bases). CDR3 length: 16 amino acids. Trimming stripped 1 base from V and 0 bases from J, with 10 bases between. Germline CDR1 LGHNA, CDR2 YNFKEQ. The CDR3 bases are TGTGCCAGCAGCCAAGGACAGATCCTCTCTGGAAACACCATATATTTT. Translating gives CASSQGQILSGNTIYF.

The chain links TRBV19 to TRBJ1-1; D is uncertain. Germline CDR1 reads LNHDA; CDR2 reads SQIVND (reference sequence). V gave up 5 bases and J gave up 6 bases, with 16 bases separating them. This CDR3 has 14 amino acids. CDR3: CASSPQTYRSEAFF. The CDR3 DNA reads TGTGCCAGTAGTCCCCAGACTTATCGCTCTGAAGCTTTCTTT.